Presented here are 20 T cell receptor beta chains from one specimen sequenced in a study of cytomegalovirus exposure and HLA in healthy donors. PCR amplification relied on 60 Vbeta primers (plus 13 Jbeta primers). Measured with immunoSEQ multiplex PCR; TCRdb has only the in-frame clones, and not every one. This sample has some 200,000 clones, with around 86% found just once. The sequencing input was PBMCs. Source of these receptors: a man aged 40-50 years in good health and CMV-seropositive.

The CDR3 spells CASSQRSRQGRPAQYF. CDR3 DNA sequence: TGCGCCAGCAGTCAACGAAGCAGACAGGGGAGACCGGCACAGTACTTC. The V gene is TRBV23-1, the J gene TRBJ2-5, with TRBD1 matching over 8 bases. TRBV23-1 is reported as an ORF; its role is uncertain. The CDR3 covers 16 residues. Losses at the gene ends were 2 bases for V and 11 bases for J; bases not matched to a gene: 16.

The chain links TRBV7-6 to TRBJ2-7; TRBD2 agrees at 8 bases. The V gene end was trimmed by 5 bases and the J gene end by 3 bases; junction bases not matched to a gene: 6. Germline V gene data show CDR1 as SGHVS and CDR2 as FNYEAQ. CDR3 length: 14 residues. The CDR3: CASSTAGGHYEQYF. CDR3 DNA: TGTGCCAGCAGCACCGCGGGGGGACACTACGAGCAGTACTTC. The variable domain in full, with the rest retrieved from reference TRBV7-6 and TRBJ2-7, is GAGVSQSPRYKVTKRGQDVALRCDPISGHVSLYWYRQALGQGPEFLTYFNYEAQQDKSGLPNDRFSAERPEGSISTLTIQRTEQRDSAMYRCASSTAGGHYEQYFGPGTRLTVT.

The chain has TRBV5-1 and TRBJ2-2; D is perhaps TRBD2 (5 bases). From germline, CDR1 is SGHRS and CDR2 YFSETQ. This CDR3 spans 17 amino acids. V was cut by 0 bases and J by 4 bases, with 16 bases left in between. For the CDR3, the DNA is TGCGCCAGCAGCTTGGATAGCGCACCGAGAGGCACCGGGGAGCTGTTTTTT. Its protein product is CASSLDSAPRGTGELFF.

This chain links TRBV4-3 with TRBJ2-1; the match to TRBD2 covers 7 bases. Per germline, CDR1 LGHNA and CDR2 YSLEER. The CDR3 covers 17 residues. Germline trimming cut 0 bases from V and 9 bases from J; bases unmatched to any gene: 14. The CDR3 loop reads CASSQDWGARAGVEQFF. The CDR3 DNA reads TGCGCCAGCAGCCAAGATTGGGGTGCGAGGGCGGGGGTTGAGCAGTTCTTC.

The chain recombines TRBV28 with TRBJ1-1; D is ambiguous. The CDR3 runs to 11 residues. V was cut by 8 bases and J by 6 bases, with 10 bases left in between. Germline CDR1 MDHEN, CDR2 SYDVKM. CDR3 nucleotide sequence: TGTGCCAGCGTCCTCCAGGCTGAAGCTTTCTTT. This codes for CASVLQAEAFF.

The chain combines TRBV19 with TRBJ1-1, with D hard to call. V lost 7 bases to trimming and J lost 3 bases, with 15 bases between them. CDR1 is LNHDA, CDR2 SQIVND, per germline (reference sequence). This CDR3 is 14 amino acids long. CDR3 residues: CASTPARRYTEAFF. The CDR3 bases are TGTGCCAGTACTCCGGCCAGGCGATACACTGAAGCTTTCTTT.

The rearrangement links TRBV28 to TRBJ2-5; 10 bases are shared with TRBD1. CDR3 length: 18 residues. CDR1 is MDHEN and CDR2 is SYDVKM in the germline V gene. The J segment lost 3 bases and the V segment lost 6 bases, leaving 16 bases of the junction unmatched. Here the CDR3 DNA reads TGTGCCAGCAGCCCCGGGGGCCTCTCGGACAGGGGGGAAGAGACCCAGTACTTC. Its protein product is CASSPGGLSDRGEETQYF. Variable domain in full (rest from reference TRBV28 and TRBJ2-5): DVKVTQSSRYLVKRTGEKVFLECVQDMDHENMFWYRQDPGLGLRLIYFSYDVKMKEKGDIPEGYSVSREKKERFSLILESASTNQTSMYLCASSPGGLSDRGEETQYFGPGTRLLVL.

The CDR3 coding sequence is TGTGCCAGCAGTCCCAGGGTGCCCCGGGACACTGAAGCTTTCTTT. Encoded protein: CASSPRVPRDTEAFF. This rearrangement joins TRBV28 to TRBJ1-1; the D gene is possibly TRBD1 (5 bases). With 5 bases removed from V and 3 bases from J, the gap between germline ends came to 16 bases. Germline V gene data show CDR1 as MDHEN and CDR2 as SYDVKM. This CDR3 spans 15 amino acids. Drawing the rest from reference TRBV28 and TRBJ1-1, the complete variable domain is DVKVTQSSRYLVKRTGEKVFLECVQDMDHENMFWYRQDPGLGLRLIYFSYDVKMKEKGDIPEGYSVSREKKERFSLILESASTNQTSMYLCASSPRVPRDTEAFFGQGTRLTVV.

This clone turned up a few times. The rearrangement joins TRBV5-1 to TRBJ1-1; TRBD1 aligns across 9 bases. Germline trimming cut 4 bases from V and 1 base from J; bases unmatched to any gene: 5. The germline gives CDR1 SGHRS, CDR2 YFSETQ. The CDR3 runs 15 residues. CDR3 nucleotide sequence: TGCGCCAGCAGCACAGGGGGCTTGGGGAACACTGAAGCTTTCTTT. It translates to CASSTGGLGNTEAFF.

The rearrangement links TRBV28 to TRBJ1-1; D may be TRBD1 (6 bases). Germline CDR1 reads MDHEN; CDR2 reads SYDVKM. Trimming shortened V by 6 bases and J by 3 bases, and 14 bases separated the two germline ends. The CDR3 is 14 amino acids. The chain's CDR3 is CASRETGWDTEAFF. As DNA, the CDR3 is TGTGCCAGCAGAGAAACAGGGTGGGACACTGAAGCTTTCTTT.

The chain links TRBV6-5 to TRBJ2-7; 7 bases fit TRBD2. The CDR3 runs 15 residues. Losses at the gene ends were 2 bases for V and 2 bases for J; bases not matched to a gene: 6. Germline values: CDR1 MNHEY, CDR2 SVGAGI. CDR3 loop: CASSYGQGGPYEQYF. In nucleotides, the CDR3 is TGTGCCAGCAGTTACGGCCAGGGAGGGCCCTACGAGCAGTACTTC.

The chain carries TRBV29-1 and TRBJ2-5; a possible D gene is TRBD1 (5 bases). The germline gives CDR1 SQVTM, CDR2 ANQGSEA. V was pared by 4 bases and J by 2 bases, with 8 bases between. There are 12 residues in the CDR3. The DNA of the CDR3 is TGCAGCGTTGGTCCAGGGCAAGAGACCCAGTACTTC. As protein: CSVGPGQETQYF.

In nucleotides, the CDR3 is TGTGCCAGCAGCCCTAGTTTAGGGGGCAATTCACCCCTCCACTTT. As protein: CASSPSLGGNSPLHF. V is TRBV5-6 and J is TRBJ1-6; 7 nucleotides agree with TRBD1. Germline loops: CDR1 SGHDT, CDR2 YYEEEE. CDR3 length: 15 residues. V gave up 4 bases and J gave up 7 bases; unmatched junction bases: 8.

The table lists this clone with a count of one. This chain uses TRBV7-8 with TRBJ2-7, with 11 bases lining up with TRBD1. From germline, CDR1 is SGHVS and CDR2 FQNEAQ. The CDR3 length is 13 residues. The V segment lost 6 bases and the J segment 6 bases; nucleotides outside the gene matches: 4. The CDR3 DNA reads as TGTGCCAGCAGGCCGGGACAGGGGGTCGAGCAGTACTTC. This translates into CASRPGQGVEQYF.

This chain uses TRBV11-3 with TRBJ2-6; D is uncertain. The V and J ends lost 1 base and 3 bases respectively, with 7 bases between them. The CDR3 contains 15 residues. The germline V gene encodes CDR1 SGHNT and CDR2 YENEEA. CDR3 sequence: CASSLGGFGANVLTF. The DNA of the CDR3 is TGTGCCAGCAGCTTAGGCGGATTTGGGGCCAACGTCCTGACTTTC.

J is TRBJ2-5 and V is TRBV4-3; 12 nucleotides agree with TRBD2. The DNA end is a closer match to TRBJ2-7, so the J assignment may be wrong. The CDR3 has 17 residues. Germline CDR1 is LGHNA and CDR2 is YSLEER. The CDR3 nucleotides are TGCGCCAGCAGCCGCATCCTGGGACTAGCGGGCTCCTACGAGCAGTACTTC. It encodes CASSRILGLAGSYEQYF.

This sequence joins TRBV6-5 and TRBJ1-4; 8 bases align to TRBD1. J was trimmed by 4 bases and V by 4 bases; bases with no gene match: 2. This CDR3 spans 14 amino acids. Germline lookup yields CDR1 MNHEY and CDR2 SVGAGI. The CDR3 DNA reads as TGTGCCAGCAGTTCTGGACAGGGTAATGAAAAACTGTTTTTT. Its protein is CASSSGQGNEKLFF.

The chain links TRBV19 to TRBJ1-1; TRBD1 might be the D (5 bases). Germline CDR1 reads LNHDA; CDR2 reads SQIVND (reference sequence). V dropped 1 base and J dropped 1 base, with 7 bases sitting between them. This CDR3 contains 14 residues. In DNA, the CDR3 is TGTGCCAGTAGTATAGGGGGGGAGAACACTGAAGCTTTCTTT. Translation: CASSIGGENTEAFF.

The rearrangement joins TRBV4-3 to TRBJ2-3; D is ambiguous. This CDR3 region has 15 residues. CDR1 and CDR2 (germline): LGHNA, YSLEER. With 0 bases removed from V and 2 bases from J, the gap between germline ends came to 9 bases. In DNA form, the CDR3 reads TGCGCCAGCAGCCAAGATACAGCTTACACAGATACGCAGTATTTT. This gives the protein CASSQDTAYTDTQYF.

CDR3 protein: CASSRRAGEQPQHF. DNA for the CDR3: TGCGCCAGCAGCCGCAGGGCGGGGGAACAGCCCCAGCATTTT. The rearrangement links TRBV4-3 to TRBJ1-5; perhaps TRBD1 as D (5 bases). Germline V gene sequence: CDR1 LGHNA, CDR2 YSLEER. Trimming removed 4 bases at V and 7 bases at J, with 14 bases between. CDR3 length: 14 amino acids.